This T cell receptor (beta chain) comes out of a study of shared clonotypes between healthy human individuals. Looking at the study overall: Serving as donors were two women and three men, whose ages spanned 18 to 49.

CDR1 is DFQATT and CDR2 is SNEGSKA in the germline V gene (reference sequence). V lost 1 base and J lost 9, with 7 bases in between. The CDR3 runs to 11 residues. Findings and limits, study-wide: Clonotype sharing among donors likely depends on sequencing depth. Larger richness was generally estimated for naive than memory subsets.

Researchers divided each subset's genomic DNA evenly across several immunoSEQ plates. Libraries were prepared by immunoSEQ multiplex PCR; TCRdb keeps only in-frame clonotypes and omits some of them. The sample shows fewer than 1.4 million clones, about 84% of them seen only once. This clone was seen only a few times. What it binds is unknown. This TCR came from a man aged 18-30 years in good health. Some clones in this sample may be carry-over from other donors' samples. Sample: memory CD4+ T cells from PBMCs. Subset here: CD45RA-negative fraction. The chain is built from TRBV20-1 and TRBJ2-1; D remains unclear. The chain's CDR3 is CSARGGSEQFF. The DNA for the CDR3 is TGCAGTGCTAGAGGAGGATCTGAGCAGTTCTTC.